The clone carrying this T cell receptor (beta chain) was detected only a few times. Its cognate antigen is unknown. The sample originates from a study of blood T cells in healthy people across ages. Study-level points and caveats: Samples with more naive T cells showed higher observed beta diversity. Since the PBMCs were unsorted, naive and antigen-experienced cells could not be conclusively compared.

It was with a sample-barcoded 5' primer and a J-beta primer mix that a second PCR of roughly 6 to 12 cycles was run. TCRdb reanalysed the 5' RACE reads using MiXCR and keeps one entry per CDR3 protein. Seen here are fewer than 900,000 distinct CDR3 sequences, more than 40% observed once, and the top ten hold under 25%. Material for sequencing was blood. The TCR originated in a woman in her sixties in good health.

The CDR3 region has the DNA TGTGCCAGCAGTATGGGGGGAACGGAGTATTTT. This codes for CASSMGGTEYF. The genes are TRBV6-5 and TRBJ2-3; perhaps TRBD2 as D (6 bases). Trimming left V 5 bases short and J 13 bases short, with 13 bases between. Germline V gene lookup returns CDR1 MNHEY and CDR2 SVGAGI. The CDR3 extends over 11 amino acids.